A selection of T cell receptor beta chains follows, all from one sample in a study of identical twins. From the 5' RACE reads, TCRdb called clonotypes with MiXCR, one entry per CDR3 protein. The sample holds about 530,000 distinct CDR3 sequences, 20% to 25% seen once. The same data also went into a second study, on yellow fever vaccine responses in identical twins.

Sequenced sample: CD4+ T cells sorted from blood. These receptors all stem from a woman aged 18-30 years in good health. The CDR3 runs from the conserved cysteine through the conserved F or W. Fields, in order: J gene, D gene, V gene, clone size, CDR3 protein, CDR3 DNA. The D gene is left open where the match is weak. Only some rows state a clone size, as once, few, many or a class for expanded clones.

TRBJ2-1,TRBD1,TRBV11-1,few,CASSVTGGVFNEQFF,TGTGCCAGCAGTGTGACAGGGGGCGTATTCAATGAGCAGTTCTTC
TRBJ1-2,TRBD1,TRBV6-1,-,CASSRTGSYGYTF,TGTGCCAGCAGTCGGACAGGGAGCTATGGCTACACCTTC
TRBJ1-1,-,TRBV20-1,-,CSASRPGDEAFF,TGCAGTGCTAGTCGCCCAGGGGATGAAGCTTTCTTT
TRBJ2-1,TRBD2,TRBV20-1,few,CSARELAGGKSYNEQFF,TGCAGTGCTAGGGAACTAGCGGGGGGCAAGTCCTACAATGAGCAGTTCTTC
TRBJ1-1,-,TRBV20-1,-,CSARDLGTGNTEAFF,TGCAGTGCTAGAGATCTGGGGACGGGGAACACTGAAGCTTTCTTT
TRBJ1-4,TRBD1,TRBV10-3,-,CATGTANEKLFF,TGTGCCACGGGGACAGCTAATGAAAAACTGTTTTTT
TRBJ2-4,-,TRBV28,-,CASRSLRFVKNIQYF,TGTGCCAGCAGAAGCTTGAGGTTTGTCAAAAACATTCAGTACTTC
TRBJ1-2,TRBD1,TRBV7-8,-,CASSTPTGGEGGYTF,TGTGCCAGCAGCACTCCGACAGGGGGTGAAGGGGGCTACACCTTC
TRBJ2-3,-,TRBV14,-,CASSGVGTDTQYF,TGTGCCAGCAGCGGGGTCGGCACAGATACGCAGTATTTT
TRBJ2-1,-,TRBV6-1,few,CASSARRGWNEQFF,TGTGCCAGCAGTGCCCGTCGGGGTTGGAATGAGCAGTTCTTC
TRBJ2-7,-,TRBV15,few,CATSRARTYEQYF,TGTGCCACTTCACGGGCGAGAACCTACGAGCAGTACTTC
TRBJ2-1,TRBD2,TRBV20-1,few,CSARVAGSGENNEQFF,TGCAGTGCTAGAGTTGCGGGTAGCGGGGAGAACAATGAGCAGTTCTTC
TRBJ2-1,-,TRBV29-1,few,CSVGDEQFF,TGCAGCGTTGGGGATGAGCAGTTCTTC
TRBJ2-1,-,TRBV14,few,CASSQEVAMSSYNEQFF,TGTGCCAGCAGCCAAGAGGTGGCTATGAGCTCCTACAATGAGCAGTTCTTC
TRBJ2-7,TRBD1,TRBV29-1,-,CSVRSGGQGAYEQYF,TGCAGCGTCCGAAGTGGGGGACAGGGGGCTTACGAGCAGTACTTC
TRBJ2-3,-,TRBV28,-,CASTGVLSTDTQYF,TGTGCCAGCACCGGTGTGCTGTCCACAGATACGCAGTATTTT
TRBJ2-2,TRBD2,TRBV12-3/TRBV12-4,few,CASSPVAGVKNTGELFF,TGTGCCAGCAGCCCCGTAGCGGGAGTAAAGAACACCGGGGAGCTGTTTTTT
TRBJ2-6,-,TRBV5-1,-,CASSATGGVSGANVLTF,TGCGCCAGCAGCGCCACAGGAGGTGTCTCTGGGGCCAACGTCCTGACTTTC
TRBJ1-1,TRBD1,TRBV5-1,few,CASSSSGTGYTEAFF,TGCGCCAGCAGCTCCTCCGGGACAGGGTACACTGAAGCTTTCTTT
TRBJ2-5,-,TRBV2,-,CAVQGGETQYF,TGTGCCGTACAGGGAGGAGAGACCCAGTACTTC
TRBJ2-7,-,TRBV6-5,few,CASSSLGEQYF,TGTGCCAGCAGTTCCCTTGGAGAGCAGTACTTC
TRBJ2-2,TRBD1,TRBV3-1,-,CASSRGQINTGELFF,TGTGCCAGCAGCCGGGGACAGATTAATACCGGGGAGCTGTTTTTT
TRBJ2-7,-,TRBV7-2,few,CASSPIDEQYF,TGTGCCAGCAGCCCTATTGACGAGCAGTACTTC
TRBJ2-3,TRBD1,TRBV5-1,many,CASSFVVQGAGDTQYF,TGCGCCAGCAGCTTTGTGGTACAGGGGGCTGGCGATACGCAGTATTTT
TRBJ2-1,TRBD2,TRBV6-5,once,CASSYILAGYNEQFF,TGCGCCAGCAGTTACATTCTAGCGGGGTACAATGAGCAGTTCTTC
TRBJ1-2,-,TRBV6-2/TRBV6-3,few,CASREVGTQRANYGYTF,TGTGCCAGCAGAGAGGTTGGGACCCAGAGGGCTAACTATGGCTACACCTTC
TRBJ2-5,-,TRBV11-2,few,CASSLVRGGQETQYF,TGTGCCAGCAGCTTAGTTCGGGGTGGGCAAGAGACCCAGTACTTC
TRBJ2-1,TRBD2,TRBV3-1,-,CASSLAGGSHEQFF,TGTGCCAGCAGCCTAGCGGGAGGGTCCCATGAGCAGTTCTTC
TRBJ2-2,-,TRBV4-1,-,CASRTPGSGTGELFF,TGCGCCAGCCGGACCCCGGGGTCGGGAACCGGGGAGCTGTTTTTT
TRBJ2-3,-,TRBV14,-,CASSQLYTQYF,TGTGCCAGCAGCCAATTATATACGCAGTATTTT
TRBJ1-1,-,TRBV12-3/TRBV12-4,few,CASSPGGYNTEAFF,TGTGCCAGCAGTCCTGGGGGGTATAACACTGAAGCTTTCTTT
TRBJ1-2,TRBD1,TRBV4-1,-,CASSQATGTYGYTF,TGCGCCAGCAGCCAAGCGACAGGGACCTATGGCTACACCTTC
TRBJ2-7,-,TRBV12-3/TRBV12-4,few,CASSGRGLHSYEQYF,TGTGCCAGCAGTGGACGGGGGCTCCACTCCTACGAGCAGTACTTC
TRBJ2-7,-,TRBV6-6,few,CASWRGAAYEQYF,TGTGCCAGCTGGAGAGGGGCTGCCTACGAGCAGTACTTC
TRBJ1-2,-,TRBV3-1,few,CASSLQENYGYTF,TGTGCCAGCAGCCTTCAGGAGAACTATGGCTACACCTTC
TRBJ2-3,-,TRBV12-3/TRBV12-4,few,CASRPRWGLVTDTQYF,TGTGCCAGCAGGCCCCGATGGGGGCTTGTCACAGATACGCAGTATTTT
TRBJ1-1,TRBD1,TRBV10-3,-,CAIGGQGGDTEAFF,TGTGCCATCGGGGGACAGGGTGGGGACACTGAAGCTTTCTTT
TRBJ1-3,-,TRBV18,-,CASSRSPGPTSGNTIYF,TGTGCCAGCTCACGGTCACCGGGCCCCACTTCTGGAAACACCATATATTTT
TRBJ1-1,-,TRBV9,-,CASSVGQSNTEAFF,TGTGCCAGCAGCGTAGGGCAGTCCAACACTGAAGCTTTCTTT
TRBJ1-1,-,TRBV25-1,few,CASSESRQTGTEAFF,TGTGCCAGCAGTGAAAGTCGACAAACGGGCACTGAAGCTTTCTTT
TRBJ2-1,TRBD2,TRBV6-1,-,CASSPGTSGSYNEQFF,TGTGCCAGCAGCCCTGGGACTAGCGGCTCCTACAATGAGCAGTTCTTC
TRBJ2-1,TRBD2,TRBV12-3/TRBV12-4,many,CASSLRTSGYNEQFF,TGTGCCAGCAGTTTAAGGACTAGCGGTTACAATGAGCAGTTCTTC
TRBJ1-5,TRBD1,TRBV5-1,-,CASSLGEAGGRQPQHF,TGCGCCAGCAGCTTGGGGGAGGCAGGGGGCAGGCAGCCCCAGCATTTT
TRBJ1-6,TRBD1,TRBV12-3/TRBV12-4,-,CASRRQGADSPLHF,TGTGCCAGCAGGCGACAGGGGGCGGATTCACCCCTCCACTTT
TRBJ1-6,-,TRBV16,few,CASIPLHF,TGTGCCAGCATACCCCTCCACTTT
TRBJ2-2,-,TRBV7-8,few,CASSPRLRGTGELFF,TGTGCCAGCAGCCCTCGACTTAGGGGCACCGGGGAGCTGTTTTTT
TRBJ2-2,-,TRBV25-1,-,CASSGAGAGTGELFF,TGTGCCAGCAGTGGGGCGGGGGCCGGCACCGGGGAGCTGTTTTTT
TRBJ2-5,TRBD2,TRBV4-1,-,CASSQDPTSAMETQYF,TGCGCCAGCAGCCAAGACCCGACTAGCGCCATGGAGACCCAGTACTTC
TRBJ2-7,TRBD1,TRBV20-1,-,CSAKDRDNYEQYF,TGCAGTGCTAAAGACAGGGATAACTACGAGCAGTACTTC
TRBJ2-2,-,TRBV7-9,-,CASSLAGTLGTGELFF,TGTGCCAGCAGCTTAGCTGGGACCCTCGGGACCGGGGAGCTGTTTTTT
TRBJ2-7,-,TRBV7-2,few,CASSFTDSYEQYF,TGTGCCAGCAGCTTCACGGATTCCTACGAGCAGTACTTC